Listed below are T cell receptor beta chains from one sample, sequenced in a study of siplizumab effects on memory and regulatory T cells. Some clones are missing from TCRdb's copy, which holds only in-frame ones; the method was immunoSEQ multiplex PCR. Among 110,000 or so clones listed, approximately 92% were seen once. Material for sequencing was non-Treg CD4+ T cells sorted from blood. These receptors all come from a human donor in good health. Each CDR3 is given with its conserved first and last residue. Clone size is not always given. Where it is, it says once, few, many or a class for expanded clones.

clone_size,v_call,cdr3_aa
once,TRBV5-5,CASSLVLGDLAYNEQFF
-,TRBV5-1,CASSLGQSFNEQFF
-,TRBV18,CASSPLGQGNSPLHF
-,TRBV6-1,CASSEYKGRAGANVLTF
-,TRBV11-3,CASSFGQGMNTEAFF
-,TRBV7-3,CASSLTGYGSPLHF
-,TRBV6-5,CASSYSGGARETQYF
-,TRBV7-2,CASSENPYQETQYF
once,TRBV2,CASSEGSPTNEKLFF
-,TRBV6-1,CASSETGQNYGYTF
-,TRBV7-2,CASSFAGDTQYF
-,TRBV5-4,CASSLSGGYGYTF
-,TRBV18,CASSPGLDYEQYF
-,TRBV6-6,CASSSTNYGYTF
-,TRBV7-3,CASSFNPGANEQYF
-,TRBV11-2,CASSLGVFGYGYTF
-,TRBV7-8,CASSLVSVSVGEQYF
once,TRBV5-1,CASSLQGFGNTIYF
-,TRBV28,CASSSSAGTSTDTQYF
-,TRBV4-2,CASSQELSHREQYF
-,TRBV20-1,CSAPDRNEQYF
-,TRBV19,CASSIRGRGADTQYF
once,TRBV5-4,CASSLESTGAQYF
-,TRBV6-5,CASTQDTFYEQYF
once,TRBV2,CANPPGGAGGTQYF
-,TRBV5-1,CASSSDRDSPLHF
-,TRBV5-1,CASTPTGGNEKLFF
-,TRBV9,CASSVGSQTATNEKLFF
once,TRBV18,CASSPRGLAPYEQYF
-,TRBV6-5,CASSSGQENTGELFF
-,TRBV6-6,CASSYRSPGELFF
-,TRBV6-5,CASSYPRPTYNEQFF
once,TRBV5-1,CASSRLQGLIEQYF
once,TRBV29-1,CSVVTGVVGELFF
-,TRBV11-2,CASSLSSGGQETQYF
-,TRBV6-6,CASSPVGTTGNTIYF
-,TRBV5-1,CASSLGVSGGTQYF
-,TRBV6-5,CASSYLWGGGELFF
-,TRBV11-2,CASSAPKIRAFF
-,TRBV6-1,CAIPGQGNTEAFF
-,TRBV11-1,CASSLRPAEQYF
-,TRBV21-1,CASSNSGLGLPNNEQFF
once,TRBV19,CASSIGGISYNSPLHF
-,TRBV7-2,CASSSRGPSGNTIYF
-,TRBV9,CASSVRDFLGVQYF
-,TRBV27,CASSLKRGTEAFF
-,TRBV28,CASSPPRGDEQYF
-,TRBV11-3,CASSLAGNEQFF
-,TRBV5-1,CASSLGLSSYEQYF